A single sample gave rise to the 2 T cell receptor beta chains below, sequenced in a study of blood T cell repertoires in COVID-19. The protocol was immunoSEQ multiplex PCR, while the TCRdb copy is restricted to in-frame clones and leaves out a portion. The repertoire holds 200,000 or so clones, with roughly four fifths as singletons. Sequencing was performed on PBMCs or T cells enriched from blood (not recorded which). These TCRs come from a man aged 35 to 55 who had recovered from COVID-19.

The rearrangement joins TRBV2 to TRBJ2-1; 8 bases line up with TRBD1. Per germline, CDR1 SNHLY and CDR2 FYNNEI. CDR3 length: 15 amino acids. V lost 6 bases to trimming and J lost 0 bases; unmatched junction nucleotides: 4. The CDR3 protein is CASRDRVSSYNEQFF. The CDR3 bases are TGTGCCAGCAGGGACAGGGTCAGCTCCTACAATGAGCAGTTCTTC.

CDR3 nucleotide sequence: TGTGCCAGCAGGGTAGGGACAGGGTTCGACTCTGGAAACACCATATATTTT. This sequence encodes CASRVGTGFDSGNTIYF. The genes are TRBV7-8 and TRBJ1-3; TRBD1 matches 9 bases. CDR1 and CDR2 (germline): SGHVS, FQNEAQ. The CDR3 totals 17 residues. The trim removed 6 bases at V and 0 bases at J, leaving 9 bases unmatched.